The T cell receptor beta chain under discussion was sequenced for a study of blood T cell repertoires in COVID-19. Study details: In each case, the material was cDNA or gDNA derived from T cells, B-cell-depleted T cells, or PBMCs.

In the study's own analysis: Reference gene primer amplification yielded estimated nucleated cell counts. This table comes from immunoSEQ multiplex PCR, and its TCRdb copy is limited to in-frame clones, with some not included. V and J calls and clone size are as listed in that table; D and trimming were resolved from the DNA. The sample has fewer than 15,000 clones, under 80% seen once. Input material: peripheral blood. The receptor was derived from a human donor in a cohort sampled during active COVID-19.

The CDR3 region is CASRVIEEQYF. The CDR3 DNA sequence: TGTGCCAGCAGGGTGATTGAGGAGCAGTACTTC. V and J are TRBV2 and TRBJ2-7, with D unresolved. Germline V gene sequence: CDR1 SNHLY, CDR2 FYNNEI. V lost 6 bases and J lost 7, with 10 bases in between. The CDR3 runs to 11 residues.